These 22 T cell receptor beta chains were sequenced from one sample in a study of blood T cell repertoires in COVID-19. Clones were read by immunoSEQ multiplex PCR, and TCRdb kept only the in-frame ones, dropping some. In the table there are some 41,000 clones, 75% to 85% of which are singletons. Sequences were obtained from peripheral blood. Receptor source: a man older than 75 in a cohort sampled during active COVID-19.

This chain links TRBV5-1 with TRBJ2-3; 15 nucleotides align to TRBD2. The CDR3 is 15 amino acids. V dropped 7 bases and J dropped 7; count of bases not matched to a gene: 7. Germline V gene lookup returns CDR1 SGHRS and CDR2 YFSETQ. CDR3 loop: CASGGLAGGPNTQYF. DNA of the CDR3: TGCGCCAGCGGGGGACTAGCGGGGGGCCCGAATACGCAGTATTTT. Supplemented by reference TRBV5-1 and TRBJ2-3, the full variable domain reads KAGVTQTPRYLIKTRGQQVTLSCSPISGHRSVSWYQQTPGQGLQFLFEYFSETQRNKGNFPGRFSGRQFSNSRSEMNVSTLELGDSALYLCASGGLAGGPNTQYFGPGTRLTVL.

This chain links TRBV27 with TRBJ2-7, with 11 positions matching TRBD2. Germline assignment: CDR1 MNHEY and CDR2 SMNVEV (reference sequence). V lost 5 bases and J lost 2; bases outside the gene matches: 5. The CDR3 totals 15 residues. CDR3 DNA sequence: TGTGCCAGCAGTACAGGACTAGCGGGTACCTACGAGCAGTACTTC. Translated: CASSTGLAGTYEQYF.

This clone has just one count. The chain has TRBV10-3 and TRBJ2-1, with TRBD2 matching 8 bases. CDR3 length: 13 amino acids. The trim removed 4 bases at V and 9 bases at J, leaving 5 bases unmatched. CDR1 and CDR2 from the germline V gene are ENHRY and SYGVKD. CDR3 DNA sequence: TGTGCCATCAGTGGGAAAGCGGGGGTTGAGCAGTTCTTC. It is translated as CAISGKAGVEQFF.

This clone came up a few times. This chain uses TRBV5-1 with TRBJ2-7; TRBD2 agrees at 8 bases. Germline V gives CDR1 SGHRS, CDR2 YFSETQ. With V trimmed by 7 bases and J by 2 bases, 5 bases remained unmatched. This CDR3 region has 13 residues. CDR3 sequence: CASGAGVAYEQYF. CDR3 sequence (DNA): TGCGCCAGCGGAGCGGGAGTGGCCTACGAGCAGTACTTC.

The chain has TRBV6-5 and TRBJ2-7, with D maybe TRBD1 (6 bases). V shed 8 bases and J shed 6 bases, with 20 bases lying between them. This CDR3 is 14 amino acids long. Germline V gene lookup returns CDR1 MNHEY and CDR2 SVGAGI. The CDR3: CASWGHLATAEQYF. The CDR3 region has the DNA TGTGCCAGCTGGGGACATCTGGCAACTGCCGAGCAGTACTTC.

This chain uses TRBV10-2 with TRBJ2-1, with 8 bases matching TRBD1. Germline-derived CDR1 and CDR2 are WSHSY and SAAADI. J was trimmed by 8 bases and V by 6 bases; bases with no gene match: 9. The CDR3 loop spans 14 amino acids. This CDR3 is CASSRTTGVDEQFF. CDR3 in DNA: TGCGCCAGCAGCCGGACGACAGGGGTCGATGAGCAGTTCTTC.

The chain has TRBV18 and TRBJ1-1; 7 nucleotides agree with TRBD1. After removal of 4 bases from V and 1 base from J, the junction contained 9 bases not matched to a gene. Germline V CDR1 and CDR2: KGHSH, LQKENI. This CDR3 spans 16 amino acids. The CDR3 here is CASSRGWGTANTEAFF. For the CDR3, the DNA is TGTGCCAGCTCACGGGGGTGGGGGACAGCGAACACTGAAGCTTTCTTT.

This sequence joins TRBV27 and TRBJ1-1; tentative D call: TRBD1 (5 bases). Trimming stripped 2 bases from V and 5 bases from J, with 15 bases between. The CDR3 runs to 15 residues. Per germline, CDR1 MNHEY and CDR2 SMNVEV (reference sequence). Here the CDR3 reads CASSLESGPRTEAFF. CDR3 DNA sequence: TGTGCCAGCAGTTTAGAGTCAGGGCCTCGAACTGAAGCTTTCTTT.

In this sample, this clone is medium-sized (0.01 to 0.1%). The chain recombines TRBV3-1 (or the pseudogene TRBV3-2) with TRBJ1-3; 7 nucleotides align to TRBD1. This CDR3 has 16 residues. The trim removed 3 bases at V and 0 bases at J, leaving 5 bases unmatched. Germline CDR1 LGHDT, CDR2 YNNKEL (reference sequence). The CDR3 loop reads CASSQGQLYSGNTIYF. CDR3 coding DNA: TGTGCCAGCAGCCAGGGACAGCTATACTCTGGAAACACCATATATTTT.

The rearrangement joins TRBV18 to TRBJ1-5, with D perhaps TRBD1 (6 bases). The CDR3 contains 16 residues. Trimming stripped 0 bases from V and 4 bases from J, with 13 bases between. Per germline, CDR1 KGHSH and CDR2 LQKENI. The CDR3 is CASSPPNRDLNQPQHF. For the CDR3, the DNA is TGTGCCAGCTCACCACCGAACAGGGACCTAAATCAGCCCCAGCATTTT.

The chain employs TRBV6-2 or TRBV6-3 and TRBJ1-1; D is possibly TRBD1 (5 bases). The CDR3 loop spans 14 amino acids. V was shortened by 2 bases and J by 5 bases, with 12 bases between the two germline ends. Germline assignment: CDR1 MNHEY and CDR2 SVGEGT. CDR3 bases: TGTGCCAGCAGTTACGGGGGGATCGGGACTGAAGCTTTCTTT. It codes for CASSYGGIGTEAFF.

This clone turned up a few times. The chain uses TRBV19 and TRBJ1-1; 7 positions match TRBD1. J lost 6 bases, V lost 9 bases, and 7 bases had no gene match. In germline, CDR1 is LNHDA, CDR2 SQIVND (reference sequence). This CDR3 comprises 12 residues. DNA for the CDR3: TGTGCCAGCCGGGACAGAGACGCTGAAGCTTTCTTT. It codes for CASRDRDAEAFF.

The chain joins TRBV7-9 to TRBJ1-1; 7 nucleotides agree with TRBD1. CDR1 and CDR2 from the germline V gene are SEHNR and FQNEAQ (reference sequence). This CDR3 spans 14 amino acids. With 5 bases clipped from V and 2 bases from J, the junction kept 5 bases outside the gene matches. The CDR3 coding sequence is TGTGCCAGCAGCCTCCAGGGGGTAAACACTGAAGCTTTCTTT. This gives the protein CASSLQGVNTEAFF. The full variable domain, in which reference TRBV7-9 and TRBJ1-1 provide the parts outside the CDR3, is DTGVSQNPRHKITKRGQNVTFRCDPISEHNRLYWYRQTLGQGPEFLTYFQNEAQLEKSRLLSDRFSAERPKGSFSTLEIQRTEQGDSAMYLCASSLQGVNTEAFFGQGTRLTVV.

The V and J genes are TRBV3-1 (or the pseudogene TRBV3-2) and TRBJ1-2; D is possibly TRBD1 (5 bases). V gave up 4 bases and J gave up 2 bases, with 11 bases separating them. Per germline, CDR1 LGHDT and CDR2 YNNKEL (reference sequence). The CDR3 loop spans 14 amino acids. The CDR3 DNA follows: TGTGCCAGCAGCCCAGGATGGACAAACTATGGCTACACCTTC. Amino acids: CASSPGWTNYGYTF.

The rearrangement joins TRBV5-4 to TRBJ2-3; 7 bases line up with TRBD2. The CDR3 runs 16 residues. Germline CDR1 reads SGHNT; CDR2 reads YYREEE (reference sequence). The V gene end was trimmed by 4 bases and the J gene end by 1 base; junction bases not matched to a gene: 9. The CDR3 sequence is CASSPSPSGRTDTQYF. CDR3 sequence (DNA): TGTGCCAGCAGCCCTAGTCCTAGCGGCCGCACAGATACGCAGTATTTT.

This clone has only a few counts. CDR3 loop: CASSGTDREYQPQHF. The CDR3, as DNA: TGTGCCAGCAGTGGAACGGACAGGGAATATCAGCCCCAGCATTTT. This sequence joins TRBV2 and TRBJ1-5; 8 bases line up with TRBD1. The CDR3 is 15 amino acids. CDR1 and CDR2 (germline): SNHLY, FYNNEI. V trimming: 4 bases; J trimming: 5 bases; junction bases outside the gene matches: 7.

The rearrangement uses TRBV6-2 or TRBV6-3 and TRBJ2-5; D may be TRBD2 (5 bases). Trimming shortened V by 4 bases and J by 9 bases, and 12 bases separated the two germline ends. The CDR3 is 12 residues long. Germline V gene lookup returns CDR1 MNHEY and CDR2 SVGEGT. The CDR3 coding sequence is TGTGCCAGCAGTTTCCCCGGAGCGGCCCAGTACTTC. As protein: CASSFPGAAQYF.

The gene calls are TRBV2 and TRBJ2-7; D may be TRBD1 (5 bases). The CDR3 consists of 12 residues. From germline, CDR1 is SNHLY and CDR2 FYNNEI. V lost 6 bases to trimming and J lost 4 bases, with 10 bases between them. The CDR3 is CASRIQVYEQYF. CDR3 DNA: TGTGCCAGCAGGATACAGGTATACGAGCAGTACTTC.

The rearrangement links TRBV6-1 to TRBJ2-7, with 8 nucleotides matching TRBD1. With V trimmed by 4 bases and J by 1 base, 6 bases remained unmatched. The germline V gene encodes CDR1 MNHNS and CDR2 SASEGT. The CDR3 is 15 residues long. CDR3: CASSGARTGSYEQYF. CDR3 in DNA: TGTGCCAGCAGTGGAGCTAGGACAGGGTCCTACGAGCAGTACTTC.

The J gene is TRBJ2-3, the V gene TRBV5-4, with 14 bases matching TRBD2. From germline, CDR1 is SGHNT and CDR2 YYREEE (reference sequence). J gave up 2 bases and V 3 bases, and 5 bases lay outside the gene matches. This CDR3 spans 17 amino acids. CDR3 residues: CASSSGLAGGFTDTQYF. The CDR3 DNA is TGTGCCAGCAGCTCAGGACTAGCGGGGGGATTCACAGATACGCAGTATTTT.

The V gene is TRBV9, the J gene TRBJ2-3, with 15 bases lining up with TRBD2. CDR1 is SGDLS and CDR2 is YYNGEE in the germline V gene. The CDR3 extends over 17 amino acids. V lost 4 bases, J lost 6 bases, and 9 bases stayed unmatched. This chain's CDR3 is CASSLGLAGGPSDTQYF. The CDR3 DNA sequence: TGTGCCAGCAGCCTTGGACTAGCGGGAGGGCCGTCGGATACGCAGTATTTT.

This chain joins TRBV7-9 and TRBJ1-1, with a possible D match to TRBD1 (5 bases). Trimming stripped 5 bases from V and 1 base from J, with 8 bases between. This CDR3 is 13 amino acids long. CDR1 SEHNR and CDR2 FQNEAQ come from the germline V gene (reference sequence). The CDR3 sequence is CASSGGGNTEAFF. The DNA for the CDR3 is TGTGCCAGCAGCGGCGGGGGGAACACTGAAGCTTTCTTT.